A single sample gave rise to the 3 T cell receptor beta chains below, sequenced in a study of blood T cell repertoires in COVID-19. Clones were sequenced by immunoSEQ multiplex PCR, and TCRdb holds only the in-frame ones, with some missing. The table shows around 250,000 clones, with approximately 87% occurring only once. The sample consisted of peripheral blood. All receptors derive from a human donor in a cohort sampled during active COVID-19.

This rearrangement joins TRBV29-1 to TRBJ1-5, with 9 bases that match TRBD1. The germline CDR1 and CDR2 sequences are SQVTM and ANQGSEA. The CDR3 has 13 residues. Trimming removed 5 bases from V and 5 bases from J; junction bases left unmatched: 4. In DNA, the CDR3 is TGCAGCGTTTTGACAGGGGGGGATCAGCCCCAGCATTTT. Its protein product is CSVLTGGDQPQHF.

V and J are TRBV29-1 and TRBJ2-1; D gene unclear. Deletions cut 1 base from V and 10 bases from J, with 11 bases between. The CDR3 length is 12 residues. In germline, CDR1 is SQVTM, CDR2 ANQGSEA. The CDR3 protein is CSVEGAWREQFF. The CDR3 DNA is TGCAGCGTTGAAGGGGCCTGGCGAGAGCAGTTCTTC.

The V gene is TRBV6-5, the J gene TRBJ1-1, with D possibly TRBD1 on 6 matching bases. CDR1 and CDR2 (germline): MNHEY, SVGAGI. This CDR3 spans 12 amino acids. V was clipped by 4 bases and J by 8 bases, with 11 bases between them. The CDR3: CASSFYGTEAFF. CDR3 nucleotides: TGTGCCAGCAGTTTCTACGGGACAGAAGCTTTCTTT.